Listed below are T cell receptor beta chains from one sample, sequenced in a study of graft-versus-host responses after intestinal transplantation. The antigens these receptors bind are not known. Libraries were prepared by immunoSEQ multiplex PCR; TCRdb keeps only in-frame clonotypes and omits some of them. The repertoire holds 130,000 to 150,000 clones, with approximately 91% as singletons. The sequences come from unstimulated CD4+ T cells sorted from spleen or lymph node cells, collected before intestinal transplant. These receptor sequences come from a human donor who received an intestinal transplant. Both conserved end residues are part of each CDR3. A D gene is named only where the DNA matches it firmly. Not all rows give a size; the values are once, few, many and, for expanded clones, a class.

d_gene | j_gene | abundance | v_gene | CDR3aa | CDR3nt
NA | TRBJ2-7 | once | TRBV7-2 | CASSLWTRASEQYF | TGTGCCAGCAGCCTATGGACTCGGGCAAGCGAGCAGTACTTC
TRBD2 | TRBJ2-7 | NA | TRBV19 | CASSMWLAGGSDEQYF | TGTGCCAGTAGTATGTGGCTAGCGGGAGGTTCAGACGAGCAGTACTTC
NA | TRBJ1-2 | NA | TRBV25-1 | CASSDYYGYTF | TGTGCCAGCAGTGACTACTATGGCTACACCTTC
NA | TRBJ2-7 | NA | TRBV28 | CASSLYGTPPYEQYF | TGTGCCAGCAGTTTATACGGGACTCCCCCCTACGAGCAGTACTTC
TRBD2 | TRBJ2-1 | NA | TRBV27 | CASRTSGYNEQFF | TGTGCCAGCAGGACTAGCGGTTACAATGAGCAGTTCTTC
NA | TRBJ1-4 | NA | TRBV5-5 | CASSFSADEKLFF | TGTGCCAGCAGCTTCTCGGCAGATGAAAAACTGTTTTTT
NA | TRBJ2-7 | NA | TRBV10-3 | CAISQAPLEQYF | TGTGCCATCAGCCAAGCACCGTTAGAGCAGTACTTC
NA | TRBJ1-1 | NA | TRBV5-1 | CASSLVAGSANTEAFF | TGCGCCAGCAGCTTGGTGGCAGGGAGTGCGAACACTGAAGCTTTCTTT
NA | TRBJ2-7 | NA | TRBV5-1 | CASSSKGGVYEQYF | TGCGCCAGCAGCTCTAAAGGGGGGGTCTACGAGCAGTACTTC
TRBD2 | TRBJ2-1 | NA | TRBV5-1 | CASSLETSVYNGQFF | TGCGCCAGCAGCTTGGAGACTAGCGTCTACAATGGGCAGTTCTTC
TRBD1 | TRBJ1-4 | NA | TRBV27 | CASSFRTGEEKLFF | TGTGCCAGCAGTTTCCGGACAGGGGAGGAAAAACTGTTTTTT
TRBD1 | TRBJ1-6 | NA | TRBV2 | CASSGGTDNSPLHF | TGTGCCAGCAGTGGTGGGACAGACAATTCACCCCTCCACTTT
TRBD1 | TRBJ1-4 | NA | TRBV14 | CASSQRTGGEEKLFF | TGTGCCAGCAGCCAACGGACAGGGGGCGAGGAAAAACTGTTTTTT
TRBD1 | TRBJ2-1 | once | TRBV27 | CASRQSGTGQNNEQFF | TGTGCCAGCAGACAATCCGGGACAGGGCAAAACAATGAGCAGTTCTTC
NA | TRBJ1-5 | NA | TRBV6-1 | CASSLHRQENQPQHF | TGTGCCAGCAGCCTTCACCGACAGGAGAATCAGCCCCAGCATTTT
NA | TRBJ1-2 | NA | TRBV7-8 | CASSPFAVAYGYTF | TGTGCCAGCAGCCCATTCGCGGTCGCCTATGGCTACACCTTC
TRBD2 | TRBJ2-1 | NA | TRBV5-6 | CASSPRASGRALANEQFF | TGTGCCAGCAGCCCTCGGGCTAGCGGGAGGGCCCTCGCCAATGAGCAGTTCTTC
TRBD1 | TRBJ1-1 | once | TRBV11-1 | CASSGQVLTEAFF | TGTGCCAGCAGCGGACAGGTGCTCACTGAAGCTTTCTTT
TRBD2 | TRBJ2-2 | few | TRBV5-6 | CASSFGGAGGNTGELFF | TGTGCCAGCAGCTTCGGGGGAGCGGGAGGGAACACCGGGGAGCTGTTTTTT
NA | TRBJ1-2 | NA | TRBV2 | CASSEGRIFRSGYGYTF | TGTGCCAGCAGTGAGGGACGGATCTTCCGGTCGGGCTATGGCTACACCTTC
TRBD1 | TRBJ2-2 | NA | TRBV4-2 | CASRQGNTGELFF | TGTGCCAGCCGACAGGGGAACACCGGGGAGCTGTTTTTT
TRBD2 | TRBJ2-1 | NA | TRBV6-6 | CASSYSAGAYNEQFF | TGTGCCAGCAGTTACTCGGCGGGGGCCTACAATGAGCAGTTCTTC
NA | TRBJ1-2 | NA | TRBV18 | CASSPSRDRDTF | TGTGCCAGCTCACCTTCGAGGGATCGGGACACCTTC
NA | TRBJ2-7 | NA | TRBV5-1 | CASSLRQGGEQYF | TGCGCCAGCAGCTTGCGGCAGGGCGGCGAGCAGTACTTC
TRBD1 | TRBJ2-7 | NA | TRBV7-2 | CASSPIKGQGEYEQYF | TGTGCCAGCAGCCCCATTAAAGGGCAGGGGGAGTACGAGCAGTACTTC
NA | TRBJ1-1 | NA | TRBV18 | CASSPPREGTEAFF | TGTGCCAGCTCACCGCCGAGGGAGGGCACTGAAGCTTTCTTT
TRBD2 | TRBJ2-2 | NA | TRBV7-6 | CASSPLAGGPIGELFF | TGTGCCAGCAGCCCGCTAGCGGGAGGGCCTATCGGGGAGCTGTTTTTT
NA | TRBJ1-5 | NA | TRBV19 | CASSIESEYQPQHF | TGTGCCAGTAGTATAGAGTCTGAGTATCAGCCCCAGCATTTT
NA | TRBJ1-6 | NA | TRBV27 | CASNVAGSYNSPLHF | TGTGCCAGCAACGTCGCGGGCTCCTATAATTCACCCCTCCACTTT